The 13 T cell receptor beta chains below come from one sample, sequenced in a study of blood T cell repertoires in COVID-19. Clones were sequenced by immunoSEQ multiplex PCR, and TCRdb holds only the in-frame ones, with some missing. This sample yields some 200,000 clones, of which less than 90% are seen a single time; approximately 2.8% belongs to the top ten. Specimen: PBMCs or T cells enriched from blood (not recorded which). These receptors were taken from a woman in her forties or fifties in a cohort exposed to, infected with or recovered from COVID-19 (not recorded which).

This clone was recorded only once. V usage is TRBV5-1 and J usage is TRBJ1-4; maybe TRBD1 (5 bases). Germline CDR1 and CDR2: SGHRS and YFSETQ. The CDR3 sequence is 15 residues long. V was trimmed by 4 bases and J by 5 bases, leaving 15 bases between them. The CDR3 spells CASSGIGQANEKLFF. Here the CDR3 DNA reads TGCGCCAGCAGCGGGATTGGACAAGCGAATGAAAAACTGTTTTTT.

The chain links TRBV7-2 to TRBJ2-3; D gene unclear. The V and J ends lost 5 bases and 0 bases respectively, with 12 bases between them. Germline V lookup: CDR1 SGHTA, CDR2 FQGNSA. The CDR3 sequence is 15 residues long. The CDR3 DNA reads TGTGCCAGCAGCCCCCCCCCAGGTAGCACAGATACGCAGTATTTT. Translation: CASSPPPGSTDTQYF.

The CDR3 DNA reads as TGTGCCAGCAGCCGATCCGGGACTCCCGGGGAGAACACCATATATTTT. Amino acids: CASSRSGTPGENTIYF. This chain uses TRBV4-2 with TRBJ1-3; tentative D call: TRBD1 (5 bases). The V and J ends lost 4 bases and 7 bases respectively, with 20 bases between them. Germline V gene data show CDR1 as LGHNA and CDR2 as YNFKEQ. The CDR3 totals 16 residues.

This clone was counted once. This chain connects TRBV2 to TRBJ1-4; D gene uncertain. Trimming left V 4 bases short and J 7 bases short, with 7 bases between. CDR3 length equals 12 residues. Germline V CDR1 and CDR2: SNHLY, FYNNEI. CDR3 nucleotide sequence: TGTGCCAGCAGTGTTCGTGTTGAAAAACTGTTTTTT. Its translation: CASSVRVEKLFF.

In nucleotides, the CDR3 is TGTGCCAGCAGTACGGGGGACGAAGACTATGGCTACACCTTC. Translated, it gives CASSTGDEDYGYTF. The chain carries TRBV2 and TRBJ1-2; perhaps TRBD1 as D (5 bases). CDR1 and CDR2 (germline): SNHLY, FYNNEI. V was clipped by 5 bases and J by 3 bases, with 13 bases between them. This CDR3 is built from 14 residues.

The V gene is TRBV18, the J gene TRBJ1-6; 9 bases are shared with TRBD1. The CDR3 is 16 residues long. Germline CDR1 KGHSH, CDR2 LQKENI. J gave up 7 bases and V 5 bases, and 9 bases lay outside the gene matches. CDR3 loop: CASSIGQGTSNSPLHF. DNA for the CDR3: TGTGCCAGCTCAATTGGACAGGGGACCTCCAATTCACCCCTCCACTTT.

V gene TRBV9 combines with J gene TRBJ1-6, with D possibly TRBD1 on 6 matching bases. This CDR3 region has 16 residues. Trimming shortened V by 3 bases and J by 6 bases, and 16 bases separated the two germline ends. CDR1 is SGDLS, CDR2 YYNGEE, per germline. The CDR3: CASSASQGTGNSPLHF. As DNA, the CDR3 is TGTGCCAGCAGCGCCTCACAGGGTACTGGTAATTCACCCCTCCACTTT.

The chain is built from TRBV7-2 and TRBJ1-2; D remains ambiguous. The CDR3 runs 13 residues. Germline CDR1 reads SGHTA; CDR2 reads FQGNSA. The V end was cut by 2 bases, the J end by 8 bases, with 12 bases between. The CDR3 DNA reads TGTGCCAGCAGCTTAAACTCGGGTCTGGGCTACACCTTC. This gives the protein CASSLNSGLGYTF.

On this clone itself: Relative to the germline gene, one junction end is altered; a read error may explain this. The chain uses TRBV29-1 and TRBJ1-1; 7 bases fit TRBD1. Germline V gene lookup returns CDR1 SQVTM and CDR2 ANQGSEA. CDR3 length equals 9 residues. The CDR3 DNA reads as TGCAGCGTGAACAGGGGACGAAGGTTT. Its protein is CSVNRGRRF.

A word on this clone: Lacking the conserved final phenylalanine or tryptophan, this CDR3 likely reflects a read error. Because the CDR3's place on the DNA is in doubt, the DNA is left out and the CDR3 is given as listed by TCRdb. The J gene is TRBJ2-7, the V gene TRBV5-1; the table names TRBD1, a call not compared with the DNA. The V gene's germline CDR1 is SGHRS and CDR2 YFSETQ. The CDR3 totals 9 residues, both ends included. CDR3 sequence: CASSDGQSK.

The chain combines TRBV10-3 with TRBJ2-5, with a possible D match to TRBD2 (6 bases). The CDR3 is 12 residues long. The V end was cut by 10 bases, the J end by 5 bases, with 14 bases between. Germline loops: CDR1 ENHRY, CDR2 SYGVKD. The CDR3 DNA follows: TGTGCCACTCAGGGTGGAGGGGAGACCCAGTACTTC. Amino acid sequence: CATQGGGETQYF.

The chain couples TRBV6-2 or TRBV6-3 to TRBJ2-2; 10 bases match TRBD1. The trim removed 5 bases at V and 5 bases at J, leaving 8 bases unmatched. Germline CDR1 is MNHEY and CDR2 is SVGEGT. This CDR3 is built from 16 residues. In DNA form, the CDR3 reads TGTGCCAGCAGTCGTCCGGGACAGGGGTTTACCGGGGAGCTGTTTTTT. This gives the protein CASSRPGQGFTGELFF.

The V gene is TRBV19, the J gene TRBJ1-1, with 12 bases identical to TRBD1. V dropped 8 bases and J dropped 2; count of bases not matched to a gene: 6. Germline CDR1 is LNHDA and CDR2 is SQIVND (reference sequence). The CDR3 runs 15 residues. The chain's CDR3 is CASHRDRGLNTEAFF. In DNA form, the CDR3 reads TGTGCCAGTCACCGGGACAGGGGGCTTAACACTGAAGCTTTCTTT.